This T cell receptor (beta chain) was documented in a study of T cell responses to AZD1222 COVID-19 vaccine. Study context: Doses given second, at about 4 or about 12 weeks, were pooled. Overall study results and limits: Recipients of two AZD1222 doses showed rising Spike-specific TCR breadth and depth.

The CDR3 is 13 amino acids. The V end lost 3 bases, the J end lost 13 bases, and 17 bases lay between the germline ends. The germline CDR1 and CDR2 sequences are SGHNT and YYREEE (reference sequence). TCRdb keeps only in-frame clones here, not all; method: immunoSEQ multiplex PCR. Of 110,000 to 150,000 clones listed, roughly 90% are singletons. Comment on this clone: Its antigen is currently unknown.

The chain carries TRBV5-4 and TRBJ2-1; D possibly matches TRBD1 or TRBD2 (5 bases each). The origin of this receptor is an adult in good health. Sequences were derived from peripheral blood, sampled on day 0 of AZD1222 vaccination. As DNA, the CDR3 is TGTGCCAGCAGCTGGCCTGGGGGTTCGAATCAGTTCTTC. Translation gives CASSWPGGSNQFF.